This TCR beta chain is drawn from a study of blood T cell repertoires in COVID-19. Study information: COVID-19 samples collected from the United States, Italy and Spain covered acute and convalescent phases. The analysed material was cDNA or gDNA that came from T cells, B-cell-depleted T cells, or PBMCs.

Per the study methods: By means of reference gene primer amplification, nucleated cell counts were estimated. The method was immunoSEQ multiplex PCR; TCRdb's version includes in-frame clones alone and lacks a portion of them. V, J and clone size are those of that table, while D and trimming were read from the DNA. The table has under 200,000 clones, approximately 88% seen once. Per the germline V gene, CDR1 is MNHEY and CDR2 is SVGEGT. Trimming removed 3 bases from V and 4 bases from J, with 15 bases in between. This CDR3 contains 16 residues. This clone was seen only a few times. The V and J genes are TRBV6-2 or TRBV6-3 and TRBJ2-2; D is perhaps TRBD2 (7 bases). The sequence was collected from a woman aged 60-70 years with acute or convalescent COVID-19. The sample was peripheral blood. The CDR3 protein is CASSYVLGGPTGELFF. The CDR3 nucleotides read TGTGCCAGCAGTTATGTCTTGGGGGGGCCCACCGGGGAGCTGTTTTTT.